Listed here are 9 T cell receptor beta chains from one sample, sequenced in a study of technical replicates of blood from a few donors. Generated by immunoSEQ multiplex PCR, the TCRdb table keeps only in-frame clones and is missing some. The table lists 95,000 to 100,000 clones, roughly 95% of them singletons. The sequencing input was T cells isolated from PBMCs. These receptors were taken from a human donor in good health.

The gene calls are TRBV28 and TRBJ2-1, with 11 bases lining up with TRBD2. Per germline, CDR1 MDHEN and CDR2 SYDVKM. The length of the CDR3 is 13 residues. The V segment lost 8 bases and the J segment 5 bases; nucleotides outside the gene matches: 2. CDR3 DNA: TGTGCCAGCGGGACTAGCGGACACAATGAGCAGTTCTTC. Translated, it gives CASGTSGHNEQFF.

Concerning this clone itself: This sample includes further DNA sequences coding for the same CDR3. CDR3 nucleotides: TGTGCCAGCAGCTTAGGACTTAGCTCCTACAATGAGCAGTTCTTC. It is translated as CASSLGLSSYNEQFF. The gene calls are TRBV7-9 and TRBJ2-1, with D hard to call. Trimming cost V 1 base and J 0 bases, with 7 bases left between them. The CDR3 sequence is 15 residues long. CDR1 and CDR2 from the germline V gene are SEHNR and FQNEAQ (reference sequence).

V and J are TRBV12-5 and TRBJ2-7; perhaps TRBD1 as D (6 bases). Trimming stripped 0 bases from V and 0 bases from J, with 9 bases between. CDR1 LGHNT and CDR2 FRNRAP come from the germline V gene. CDR3 length: 15 residues. The chain's CDR3 is CASGLVPGDSYEQYF. Here the CDR3 DNA reads TGTGCTAGTGGTTTGGTACCAGGGGACTCCTACGAGCAGTACTTC.

The V and J genes are TRBV9 and TRBJ2-7; possibly TRBD2 for D (6 bases). Trimming removed 0 bases from V and 3 bases from J, with 10 bases in between. Germline V CDR1 and CDR2: SGDLS, YYNGEE. This CDR3 is built from 14 residues. CDR3 nucleotide sequence: TGTGCCAGCAGCGTAGCCGAGGGAGGCTACGAGCAGTACTTC. It yields the protein CASSVAEGGYEQYF.

The chain links TRBV9 to TRBJ2-2, with TRBD2 identical over 10 bases. Germline assignment: CDR1 SGDLS and CDR2 YYNGEE. With 3 bases clipped from V and 6 bases from J, the junction kept 5 bases outside the gene matches. This CDR3 comprises 15 residues. The CDR3 here is CASSASGRGAGELFF. The DNA for the CDR3 is TGTGCCAGCAGCGCCAGCGGGAGGGGCGCCGGGGAGCTGTTTTTT.

This clone was seen just once. The V and J genes are TRBV25-1 and TRBJ2-2; no firm D call. Looked up from germline, CDR1 is MGHDK and CDR2 is SYGVNS. The CDR3 length is 14 residues. V shed 6 bases and J shed 1 base, with 9 bases lying between them. This CDR3 is CASSVAGNTGELFF. CDR3 DNA sequence: TGTGCCAGCAGCGTTGCCGGGAACACCGGGGAGCTGTTTTTT.

This rearrangement joins TRBV6-4 to TRBJ2-5; 10 nucleotides align to TRBD2. Germline lookup yields CDR1 MRHNA and CDR2 SNTAGT. The CDR3 sequence is 15 residues long. J gave up 5 bases and V 5 bases, and 8 bases lay outside the gene matches. The CDR3 loop reads CASSPSGGGSETQYF. The CDR3 DNA follows: TGTGCCAGCAGTCCCAGCGGGGGGGGTTCGGAGACCCAGTACTTC.

The rearrangement joins TRBV19 to TRBJ2-1, with TRBD1 as a possible D gene (6 bases). CDR1 is LNHDA, CDR2 SQIVND, per germline (reference sequence). V lost 3 bases and J lost 4, with 16 bases in between. The CDR3 totals 16 residues. CDR3 sequence reads: CASSIGQSRKYNEQFF. In DNA form, the CDR3 reads TGTGCCAGTAGTATTGGACAGAGTAGGAAATACAATGAGCAGTTCTTC.

The DNA for the CDR3 is TGTGCCAGCAGCATACCCGTCTTAGGAGGAGAGCAGTTCTTC. Residues: CASSIPVLGGEQFF. V is TRBV11-2 and J is TRBJ2-1; perhaps TRBD2 as D (5 bases). Trimming removed 5 bases at V and 10 bases at J, with 18 bases between. In germline, CDR1 is SGHAT, CDR2 FQNNGV. This CDR3 has 14 residues.